Each of the 10 T cell receptor beta chains below was sequenced from the same sample in a study of early T cells in non-severe SARS-CoV-2 infection (dated by TCRdb to about 2021). The library relied on 5' RACE. TCRdb shows the sequencer as NextSeq 500. The public sequencing data were trimmed at Q25 with fastp and processed into clonotypes with MiXCR by TCRdb, which kept only in-frame beta chains. Entries that share a CDR3 protein sequence are merged under the most common genes and DNA. The sample records tens of thousands of distinct CDR3 sequences, roughly an eighth of which are singletons. The ten most abundant clones make up over 3% of the sample. The sample was whole blood. All receptors derive from an adult who was a healthcare worker with PCR-confirmed SARS-CoV-2 infection or an uninfected control (not recorded which).

The table lists this clonotype with a few counts. This chain connects TRBV7-2 to TRBJ2-3; D is perhaps TRBD2 (6 bases). There are 12 residues in the CDR3. The V end lost 5 bases, the J end lost 9 bases, and 12 bases lay between the germline ends. Germline CDR1 and CDR2: SGHTA and FQGNSA. The CDR3 here is CASSTRLDTQYF. Written as DNA, the CDR3 is TGTGCCAGCAGCACAAGACTAGACACGCAGTATTTT.

This clonotype has just a few counts. V is TRBV2 and J is TRBJ2-7; D gene uncertain. In germline, CDR1 is SNHLY, CDR2 FYNNEI. V was trimmed by 2 bases and J by 4 bases, leaving 3 bases between them. CDR3 length: 11 amino acids. The CDR3 nucleotides are TGTGCCAGCAGTGAAAAATACGAGCAGTACTTC. This encodes CASSEKYEQYF. The full variable domain, its missing parts supplied by reference TRBV2 and TRBJ2-7, is EPEVTQTPSHQVTQMGQEVILRCVPISNHLYFYWYRQILGQKVEFLVSFYNNEISEKSEIFDDQFSVERPDGSNFTLKIRSTKLEDSAMYFCASSEKYEQYFGPGTRLTVT.

This chain uses TRBV18 with TRBJ2-3; D is uncertain. CDR1 is KGHSH, CDR2 LQKENI, per germline. The CDR3 is 14 residues long. V lost 6 bases and J lost 2, with 12 bases in between. CDR3 sequence: CASSLTYVTDTQYF. The CDR3 bases are TGTGCCAGCTCCCTGACGTACGTCACAGATACGCAGTATTTT.

This clonotype has just a few counts. The V call is TRBV7-2, the J call TRBJ2-7, with TRBD2 matching 7 bases. The CDR3 contains 12 residues. Looked up from germline, CDR1 is SGHTA and CDR2 is FQGNSA. V lost 1 base and J lost 6; bases outside the gene matches: 0. The CDR3 protein is CASSLERGEQYF. The CDR3 DNA reads as TGTGCCAGCAGCTTAGAGCGGGGCGAGCAGTACTTC.

Within the sample, this clonotype is medium-sized. The CDR3 DNA sequence: TGCAGTGCTAGAGGACAGATCAGTTTTACCTCTGGGGCCAACGTCCTGACTTTC. It encodes CSARGQISFTSGANVLTF. The gene calls are TRBV20-1 and TRBJ2-6; TRBD1 is a possible D gene (5 bases). V lost 1 base and J 0 bases, leaving 16 bases between the germline ends. The CDR3 runs to 18 residues. Germline V CDR1 and CDR2: DFQATT, SNEGSKA (reference sequence).

This clonotype was seen a few times. This chain uses TRBV20-1 with TRBJ2-3; tentative D call: TRBD1 (6 bases). Per germline, CDR1 DFQATT and CDR2 SNEGSKA (reference sequence). This CDR3 region has 16 residues. V was clipped by 2 bases and J by 4 bases, with 19 bases between them. The DNA for the CDR3 is TGCAGTGCTAGATCCGGTGGAACAGGGAAAGCAGATACGCAGTATTTT. Residues: CSARSGGTGKADTQYF.

The chain is built from TRBV2 and TRBJ1-6; the match to TRBD1 covers 9 bases. The CDR3 contains 15 residues. CDR1 is SNHLY, CDR2 FYNNEI, per germline. Germline trimming cut 7 bases from V and 13 bases from J; bases unmatched to any gene: 14. CDR3 sequence: CASKVAGTGKWPLHF. The CDR3 DNA reads as TGTGCCAGCAAAGTGGCCGGGACAGGGAAATGGCCCCTCCACTTT.

The sample holds many counts of this clonotype. In DNA form, the CDR3 reads TGTGCCAGCAGCTTATTGACAGGGGCCTGGTACGAGCAGTACTTC. Protein product: CASSLLTGAWYEQYF. The chain employs TRBV7-9 and TRBJ2-7; TRBD1 matches at 8 bases. The CDR3 has 15 residues. Germline CDR1 reads SEHNR; CDR2 reads FQNEAQ (reference sequence). V dropped 2 bases and J dropped 4; count of bases not matched to a gene: 7.

The chain has TRBV7-9 and TRBJ1-2; TRBD1 matches at 7 bases. The CDR3 length is 15 residues. In germline, CDR1 is SEHNR, CDR2 FQNEAQ (reference sequence). Trimming removed 6 bases from V and 3 bases from J; junction bases left unmatched: 10. This chain's CDR3 is CASRGDSKGDYGYTF. CDR3 DNA sequence: TGTGCCAGCAGAGGGGACAGCAAGGGGGACTATGGCTACACCTTC. Supplemented by reference TRBV7-9 and TRBJ1-2, the full variable domain reads DTGVSQNPRHKITKRGQNVTFRCDPISEHNRLYWYRQTLGQGPEFLTYFQNEAQLEKSRLLSDRFSAERPKGSFSTLEIQRTEQGDSAMYLCASRGDSKGDYGYTFGSGTRLTVV.

This clonotype was seen ten or more times. The chain recombines TRBV20-1 with TRBJ1-1; D is perhaps TRBD1 (5 bases). Germline assignment: CDR1 DFQATT and CDR2 SNEGSKA (reference sequence). CDR3 size: 13 residues. The germline V and J ends were trimmed by 3 bases and 4 bases, with 12 bases remaining between them. The CDR3 spells CSASRAQVTEAFF. In DNA form, the CDR3 reads TGCAGTGCTAGCAGAGCACAGGTCACTGAAGCTTTCTTT.